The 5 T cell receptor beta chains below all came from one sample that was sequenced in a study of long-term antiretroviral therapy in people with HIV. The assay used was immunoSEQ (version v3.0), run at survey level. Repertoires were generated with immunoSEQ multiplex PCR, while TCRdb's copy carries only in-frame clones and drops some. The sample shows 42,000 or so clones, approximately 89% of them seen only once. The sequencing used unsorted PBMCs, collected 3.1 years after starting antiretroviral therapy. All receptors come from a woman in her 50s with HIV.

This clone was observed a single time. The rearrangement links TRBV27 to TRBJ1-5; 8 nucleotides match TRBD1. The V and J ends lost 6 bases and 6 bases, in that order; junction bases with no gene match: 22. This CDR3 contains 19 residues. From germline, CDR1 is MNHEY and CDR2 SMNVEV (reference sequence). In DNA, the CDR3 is TGTGCCAGCAGACCCGACAGGGGTAGTAACCGGGGGGGAGCTCAGCCCCAGCATTTT. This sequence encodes CASRPDRGSNRGGAQPQHF.

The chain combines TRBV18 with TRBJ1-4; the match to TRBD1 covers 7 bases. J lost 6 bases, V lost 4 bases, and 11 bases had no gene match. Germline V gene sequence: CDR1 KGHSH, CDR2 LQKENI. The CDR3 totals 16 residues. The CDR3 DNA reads TGTGCCAGCTCACTCTCAATTACAGGGGATTATGAAAAACTGTTTTTT. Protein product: CASSLSITGDYEKLFF.

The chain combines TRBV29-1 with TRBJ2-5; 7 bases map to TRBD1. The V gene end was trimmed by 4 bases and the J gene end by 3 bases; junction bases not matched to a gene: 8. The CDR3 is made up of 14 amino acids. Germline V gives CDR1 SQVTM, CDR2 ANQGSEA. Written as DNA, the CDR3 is TGCAGCGTTGCCCGGACAGGTCTCGAAGAGACCCAGTACTTC. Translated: CSVARTGLEETQYF.

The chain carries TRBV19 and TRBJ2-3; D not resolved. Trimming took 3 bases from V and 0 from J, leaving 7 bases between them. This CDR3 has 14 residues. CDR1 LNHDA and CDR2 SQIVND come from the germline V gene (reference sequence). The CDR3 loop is CASSISGSTDTQYF. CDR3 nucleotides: TGTGCCAGTAGTATTTCTGGCAGCACAGATACGCAGTATTTT. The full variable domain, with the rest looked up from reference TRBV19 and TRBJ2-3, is DGGITQSPKYLFRKEGQNVTLSCEQNLNHDAMYWYRQDPGQGLRLIYYSQIVNDFQKGDIAEGYSVSREKKESFPLTVTSAQKNPTAFYLCASSISGSTDTQYFGPGTRLTVL.

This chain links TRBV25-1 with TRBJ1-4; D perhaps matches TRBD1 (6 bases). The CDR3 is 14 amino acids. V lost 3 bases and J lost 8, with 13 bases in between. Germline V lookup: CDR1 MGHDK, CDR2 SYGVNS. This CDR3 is CASSDWGQGEKLFF. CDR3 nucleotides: TGTGCCAGCAGTGACTGGGGTCAGGGGGAAAAACTGTTTTTT. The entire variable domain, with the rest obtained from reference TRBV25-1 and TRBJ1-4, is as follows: EADIYQTPRYLVIGTGKKITLECSQTMGHDKMYWYQQDPGMELHLIHYSYGVNSTEKGDLSSESTVSRIRTEHFPLTLESARPSHTSQYLCASSDWGQGEKLFFGSGTQLSVL.